Shown below are 4 T cell receptor beta chains from a single sample sequenced in a study of OX40 agonist ivuxolimab in advanced cancers. Sequenced by immunoSEQ multiplex PCR; TCRdb stores in-frame clones only, minus some. The sample consists of about 93,000 clones, 85% to 95% of them appearing once. The specimen was CD4+ or CD8+ T cells sorted from blood, collected in a trial of the OX40 agonist ivuxolimab. The receptor source for this set is an adult with an advanced solid tumor such as melanoma, head and neck, liver or kidney cancer.

This clone has a single count. The rearrangement links TRBV9 to TRBJ2-2; tentatively, D is TRBD1 or TRBD2 (5 bases each). V shed 1 base and J shed 7 bases, with 8 bases lying between them. There are 13 residues in the CDR3. The germline CDR1 and CDR2 sequences are SGDLS and YYNGEE. The CDR3 loop is CASSVFGGGELFF. CDR3 DNA: TGTGCCAGCAGCGTATTTGGGGGCGGGGAGCTGTTTTTT.

This clone was counted once. The J gene is TRBJ1-3, the V gene TRBV9, with 8 bases matching TRBD1. From germline, CDR1 is SGDLS and CDR2 YYNGEE. The CDR3 covers 15 residues. V gave up 3 bases and J gave up 2 bases; unmatched junction bases: 4. In DNA form, the CDR3 reads TGTGCCAGCAGCGCACAGGGGGATGCTGGAAACACCATATATTTT. The encoded protein is CASSAQGDAGNTIYF.

The genes are TRBV4-1 and TRBJ1-5; the D is unclear. The CDR3 sequence is 15 residues long. Trimming took 1 base from V and 7 from J, leaving 14 bases between them. Germline values: CDR1 MGHRA, CDR2 YSYEKL. The CDR3 DNA reads as TGCGCCAGCAGCCAAGTCTTAAGAGCAGGCCAGCCCCAGCATTTT. This translates into CASSQVLRAGQPQHF.

The J gene is TRBJ2-7, the V gene TRBV7-6; perhaps TRBD1 as D (6 bases). The V gene lost 2 bases and the J gene lost 7 bases, with 18 bases spanning the gap. The CDR3 loop spans 15 amino acids. Germline CDR1 is SGHVS and CDR2 is FNYEAQ. The CDR3 DNA follows: TGTGCCAGCAGCTTAAGGCCCCAGGGGTCTGCAGAGCAGTACTTC. This gives the protein CASSLRPQGSAEQYF. Full variable domain (remainder filled in from reference TRBV7-6 and TRBJ2-7): GAGVSQSPRYKVTKRGQDVALRCDPISGHVSLYWYRQALGQGPEFLTYFNYEAQQDKSGLPNDRFSAERPEGSISTLTIQRTEQRDSAMYRCASSLRPQGSAEQYFGPGTRLTVT.